The 28 T cell receptor beta chains in this list originate from one sample, sequenced in a study of blood T cell repertoires in COVID-19. Only in-frame clones appear in the TCRdb table, and some are missing; sequencing was by immunoSEQ multiplex PCR. The sample carries approximately 380,000 clones, 88% recorded once. Sequenced sample: PBMCs or T cells enriched from blood (not recorded which). The source of these receptors is a woman aged 18-30 years who had recovered from COVID-19.

The gene calls are TRBV6-2 or TRBV6-3 and TRBJ2-3; TRBD2 aligns across 7 bases. CDR1 is MNHEY, CDR2 SVGEGT, per germline. The CDR3 consists of 16 residues. V lost 3 bases and J lost 2; bases outside the gene matches: 8. This CDR3 reads CASSYRSGALTDTQYF. For the CDR3, the DNA is TGTGCCAGCAGTTATAGGAGCGGGGCTCTCACAGATACGCAGTATTTT.

This clone came up a few times. CDR3 in DNA: TGTGCCAGCAGCTTCGGACAGGGCGCGAACACTGAAGCTTTCTTT. Translated, it gives CASSFGQGANTEAFF. The chain combines TRBV7-9 with TRBJ1-1, with 8 bases identical to TRBD1. The germline CDR1 and CDR2 sequences are SEHNR and FQNEAQ (reference sequence). J gave up 1 base and V 3 bases, and 4 bases lay outside the gene matches. The CDR3 totals 15 residues.

The chain employs TRBV3-1 (or the pseudogene TRBV3-2) and TRBJ2-5, with 14 positions matching TRBD2. The CDR3 contains 16 residues. V gave up 1 base and J gave up 5 bases; unmatched junction bases: 3. Germline loops: CDR1 LGHDT, CDR2 YNNKEL (reference sequence). The chain's CDR3 is CASSQATSGGAETQYF. The DNA of the CDR3 is TGTGCCAGCAGCCAAGCGACTAGCGGGGGGGCGGAGACCCAGTACTTC.

The chain recombines TRBV7-9 with TRBJ2-7; D might be TRBD2 (5 bases). CDR3 size: 16 residues. CDR1 SEHNR and CDR2 FQNEAQ come from the germline V gene (reference sequence). V lost 4 bases, J lost 2 bases, and 18 bases lay in between. CDR3 residues: CASSSFEGKRPYEQYF. CDR3 in DNA: TGTGCCAGCAGCTCCTTCGAGGGAAAGCGGCCCTACGAGCAGTACTTC.

The chain is built from TRBV27 and TRBJ2-7; TRBD1 matches 9 bases. The CDR3 sequence is 15 residues long. Germline CDR1 and CDR2: MNHEY and SMNVEV (reference sequence). The J segment lost 4 bases and the V segment lost 5 bases, leaving 9 bases of the junction unmatched. In nucleotides, the CDR3 is TGTGCCAGCAGTCAAGGCTCCGGGACAGGGTACGAGCAGTACTTC. It yields the protein CASSQGSGTGYEQYF.

This clone was counted at least ten times. The chain carries TRBV28 and TRBJ2-1, with D unresolved. V was clipped by 6 bases and J by 8 bases, with 14 bases between them. Germline CDR1 reads MDHEN; CDR2 reads SYDVKM. This CDR3 has 13 amino acids. The CDR3 coding sequence is TGTGCCAGCAGCCTCGCAGGCCAGGATGAGCAGTTCTTC. Translated: CASSLAGQDEQFF.

The V call is TRBV24-1, the J call TRBJ2-3; 7 nucleotides agree with TRBD1. Per the germline V gene, CDR1 is KGHDR and CDR2 is SFDVKD. This CDR3 is 15 amino acids long. The V segment lost 5 bases and the J segment 6 bases; nucleotides outside the gene matches: 10. CDR3 sequence (DNA): TGTGCCACCAGTGTGGAGACAGGGATAGGGGATACGCAGTATTTT. The encoded protein is CATSVETGIGDTQYF.

The V gene is TRBV18, the J gene TRBJ1-3, with TRBD1 matching over 7 bases. J was trimmed by 0 bases and V by 3 bases; bases with no gene match: 5. From germline, CDR1 is KGHSH and CDR2 LQKENI. The CDR3 consists of 16 residues. The CDR3: CASSPQGQSSGNTIYF. For the CDR3, the DNA is TGTGCCAGCTCACCGCAGGGACAGAGCTCTGGAAACACCATATATTTT. Looking up the rest from reference TRBV18 and TRBJ1-3 gives the full variable domain: NAGVMQNPRHLVRRRGQEARLRCSPMKGHSHVYWYRQLPEEGLKFMVYLQKENIIDESGMPKERFSAEFPKEGPSILRIQQVVRGDSAAYFCASSPQGQSSGNTIYFGEGSWLTVV.

The rearrangement joins TRBV4-2 to TRBJ1-2; possibly TRBD1 for D (5 bases). Germline V gene lookup returns CDR1 LGHNA and CDR2 YNFKEQ. The CDR3 length is 13 residues. Trimming cost V 2 bases and J 8 bases, with 12 bases left between them. This CDR3 reads CASSQSPGKGYTF. The CDR3, as DNA: TGTGCCAGCAGCCAAAGCCCAGGGAAGGGCTACACCTTC.

The V call is TRBV3-1 (or the pseudogene TRBV3-2), the J call TRBJ2-2, with TRBD1 as a possible D gene (6 bases). V was shortened by 4 bases and J by 5 bases, with 17 bases between the two germline ends. The CDR3 length is 16 residues. Per the germline V gene, CDR1 is LGHDT and CDR2 is YNNKEL (reference sequence). CDR3 bases: TGTGCCAGCAGCCGAAGGGGGTCTCATGGGACCGGGGAGCTGTTTTTT. It yields the protein CASSRRGSHGTGELFF.

The table lists this clone with a count of one. This chain connects TRBV18 to TRBJ1-3, with 8 positions matching TRBD1. CDR1 is KGHSH and CDR2 is LQKENI in the germline V gene. The CDR3 is 14 amino acids. V gave up 3 bases and J gave up 4 bases; unmatched junction bases: 2. This CDR3 is CASSPWDRGNTIYF. CDR3 nucleotides: TGTGCCAGCTCACCTTGGGACAGGGGAAACACCATATATTTT.

This chain joins TRBV6-5 and TRBJ1-6, with D tentatively TRBD1 (6 bases). Germline loops: CDR1 MNHEY, CDR2 SVGAGI. This CDR3 comprises 16 residues. Trimming removed 4 bases from V and 4 bases from J, with 14 bases in between. This CDR3 is CASSSRGFEYNSPLHF. The DNA for the CDR3 is TGTGCCAGCAGTTCCAGGGGATTTGAATATAATTCACCCCTCCACTTT.

The V gene is TRBV19, the J gene TRBJ1-1, with a tentative D call TRBD1 (5 bases). Germline V lookup: CDR1 LNHDA, CDR2 SQIVND (reference sequence). V was cut by 2 bases and J by 3 bases, with 16 bases left in between. CDR3 length equals 16 residues. CDR3 DNA: TGTGCCAGTAGTATACCGCTGGGGGGTAGGGACACTGAAGCTTTCTTT. Amino acid sequence: CASSIPLGGRDTEAFF.

The chain joins TRBV11-2 to TRBJ2-7; D is unclear. V was trimmed by 0 bases and J by 0 bases, leaving 9 bases between them. This CDR3 has 15 amino acids. Per the germline V gene, CDR1 is SGHAT and CDR2 is FQNNGV. CDR3 coding DNA: TGTGCCAGCAGCTTAGATCCGTACAGCTCCTACGAGCAGTACTTC. This encodes CASSLDPYSSYEQYF.

The chain uses TRBV4-1 and TRBJ1-4, with D perhaps TRBD1 (5 bases). This CDR3 has 15 residues. Trimming stripped 4 bases from V and 8 bases from J, with 17 bases between. CDR1 is MGHRA, CDR2 YSYEKL, per germline. The CDR3 sequence: CASSLSGGIKEKLFF. The CDR3 region has the DNA TGCGCCAGCAGCCTCTCTGGGGGGATTAAGGAAAAACTGTTTTTT.

The genes are TRBV25-1 and TRBJ1-6, with 9 bases fitting TRBD1. This CDR3 has 14 residues. J lost 11 bases, V lost 2 bases, and 4 bases had no gene match. Germline CDR1 MGHDK, CDR2 SYGVNS. The CDR3 loop is CASSEDRGVAPLHF. DNA of the CDR3: TGTGCCAGCAGTGAAGACAGGGGGGTGGCACCCCTCCACTTT. Complete variable domain (other parts from reference TRBV25-1 and TRBJ1-6): EADIYQTPRYLVIGTGKKITLECSQTMGHDKMYWYQQDPGMELHLIHYSYGVNSTEKGDLSSESTVSRIRTEHFPLTLESARPSHTSQYLCASSEDRGVAPLHFGNGTRLTVT.

V is TRBV18 and J is TRBJ1-1; D remains unclear. With 2 bases removed from V and 1 base from J, the gap between germline ends came to 8 bases. The CDR3 extends over 14 amino acids. Germline CDR1 and CDR2: KGHSH and LQKENI. CDR3 residues: CASSPEGGNTEAFF. CDR3 in DNA: TGTGCCAGCTCACCAGAGGGAGGGAACACTGAAGCTTTCTTT.

This sequence joins TRBV9 and TRBJ1-1; D might be TRBD1 (6 bases). V was trimmed by 2 bases and J by 1 base, leaving 12 bases between them. The CDR3 extends over 15 amino acids. Germline V CDR1 and CDR2: SGDLS, YYNGEE. The CDR3 spells CASSVQQGPNTEAFF. CDR3 in DNA: TGTGCCAGCAGCGTTCAACAGGGCCCGAACACTGAAGCTTTCTTT.

The V call is TRBV9, the J call TRBJ1-3; possible D gene TRBD1, 6 bases. Trimming stripped 4 bases from V and 2 bases from J, with 13 bases between. The CDR3 loop spans 15 amino acids. Germline V lookup: CDR1 SGDLS, CDR2 YYNGEE. CDR3 loop: CASSPPGAAGNTIYF. As DNA, the CDR3 is TGTGCCAGCAGCCCCCCAGGGGCGGCTGGAAACACCATATATTTT.

Only a few counts were recorded for this clone. This sequence joins TRBV7-8 and TRBJ1-1; D may be TRBD1 (5 bases). Between the trimmed V and J ends, which lost 5 bases and 6 bases, there was a span of 10 bases. Per the germline V gene, CDR1 is SGHVS and CDR2 is FQNEAQ. The CDR3 is 12 residues long. The CDR3 DNA reads as TGTGCCAGCAGCCACAGGTTCGCTGAAGCTTTCTTT. It specifies CASSHRFAEAFF.

The rearrangement links TRBV6-1 to TRBJ2-7, with TRBD1 matching over 7 bases. CDR1 and CDR2 from the germline V gene are MNHNS and SASEGT. V trimming: 1 base; J trimming: 2 bases; junction bases outside the gene matches: 5. The CDR3 sequence is 15 residues long. As DNA, the CDR3 is TGTGCCAGCAGTGAAGAGCAGGGACAGCCCTACGAGCAGTACTTC. Amino acids: CASSEEQGQPYEQYF.

In this sample, this clone turned up once. The rearrangement uses TRBV4-2 and TRBJ2-3; weak D call: TRBD2 (5 bases). V gave up 1 base and J gave up 0 bases, with 11 bases separating them. CDR3 length: 16 residues. Germline CDR1 and CDR2: LGHNA and YNFKEQ. CDR3 sequence: CASSQAGLPSTDTQYF. The CDR3, as DNA: TGTGCCAGCAGCCAAGCAGGACTGCCTAGCACAGATACGCAGTATTTT.

This chain uses TRBV5-8 with TRBJ1-6; D gene uncertain. Trimming shortened V by 0 bases and J by 7 bases, and 5 bases separated the two germline ends. Germline V gene lookup returns CDR1 SGHTS and CDR2 YDEGEE. CDR3 length: 13 residues. DNA of the CDR3: TGTGCCAGCAGCTTGGTCTCCAATTCACCCCTCCACTTT. Encoded protein: CASSLVSNSPLHF.

The chain combines TRBV5-6 with TRBJ1-5, with D maybe TRBD1 (5 bases). The germline V and J ends were trimmed by 0 bases and 0 bases, with 16 bases remaining between them. CDR3 size: 18 residues. Germline V gene data show CDR1 as SGHDT and CDR2 as YYEEEE. The CDR3 spells CASSLANWGYTSNQPQHF. CDR3 nucleotide sequence: TGTGCCAGCAGCTTGGCCAATTGGGGCTACACTAGCAATCAGCCCCAGCATTTT.

The gene calls are TRBV30 and TRBJ2-5; 9 nucleotides match TRBD1. Germline lookup yields CDR1 GTSNPN and CDR2 SVGIG (reference sequence). The V gene end was trimmed by 5 bases and the J gene end by 5 bases; junction bases not matched to a gene: 9. This CDR3 has 14 residues. The DNA of the CDR3 is TGTGCCTGGGACCCGGGACAGGGCAGGGAGACCCAGTACTTC. Translated, it gives CAWDPGQGRETQYF.

The chain joins TRBV14 to TRBJ1-4, with 9 bases aligning to TRBD1. V lost 3 bases, J lost 8 bases, and 19 bases stayed unmatched. Germline V gene lookup returns CDR1 SGHDN and CDR2 FVKESK. The CDR3 length is 19 residues. DNA of the CDR3: TGTGCCAGCAGCCACGGACTTGGGACAGGGTTTGTCGGGGACGAAAAACTGTTTTTT. It specifies CASSHGLGTGFVGDEKLFF.

This rearrangement joins TRBV7-8 to TRBJ1-4; the match to TRBD1 covers 10 bases. The CDR3 extends over 17 amino acids. V trimming: 2 bases; J trimming: 7 bases; junction bases outside the gene matches: 10. Germline CDR1 reads SGHVS; CDR2 reads FQNEAQ. For the CDR3, the DNA is TGTGCCAGCAGCTTAACCCAGCGACAGGGGGCCTTTGAAAAACTGTTTTTT. This translates into CASSLTQRQGAFEKLFF.

The rearrangement joins TRBV9 to TRBJ2-7; D might be TRBD1 (6 bases). Per the germline V gene, CDR1 is SGDLS and CDR2 is YYNGEE. V shed 2 bases and J shed 6 bases, with 12 bases lying between them. The CDR3 sequence is 13 residues long. Here the CDR3 reads CASSVTGRSEQYF. The CDR3 nucleotides are TGTGCCAGCAGCGTGACAGGAAGATCCGAGCAGTACTTC.